Listed below are T cell receptor beta chains from one sample, sequenced in a study of Tregs in tolerant kidney transplant recipients. Repertoires were generated with immunoSEQ multiplex PCR, while TCRdb's copy carries only in-frame clones and drops some. The profile shows approximately 260,000 clones, 80% to 85% of them singletons. Sequenced sample: CD4+ T cells from blood. Every receptor here comes from a human donor in good health. CDR3s leave out the opening cysteine and the closing phenylalanine or tryptophan. Fields, in order: J gene, V gene, CDR3 protein.

TRBJ2-7	TRBV7-9	ASSPTTGNEQY
TRBJ1-2	TRBV5-1	ASSLAVGYGYT
TRBJ2-7	TRBV21-1	ASSNFRGVPYEQY
TRBJ2-3	TRBV5-6	ASSFPSTDTQY
TRBJ1-1	TRBV10-1	ASSGAGTPNTEAF
TRBJ2-3	TRBV7-9	ASSSSSARGGTDTQY
TRBJ1-2	TRBV7-2	ASSLGTGPYYGYT
TRBJ2-7	TRBV30	AWRGYSSYEQY
TRBJ2-1	TRBV11-3	ASSPGPYNEQF
TRBJ2-1	TRBV30	AWSQLAGARYNEQF
TRBJ2-1	TRBV14	ASSQLAGVPVREQF